This T cell receptor beta chain came from a study of cytomegalovirus exposure and HLA in healthy donors. The study ran its PCR with 60 Vbeta and 13 Jbeta primers. The data were produced by immunoSEQ multiplex PCR, yet TCRdb's version contains in-frame clones alone and is incomplete. The repertoire has 150,000 to 200,000 clones, approximately 83% of them found once; the top ten carry 1.5% to 1.7%. This CDR3 is built from 16 residues. J gave up 7 bases and V 2 bases, and 11 bases lay outside the gene matches. Germline V gene data show CDR1 as SGHNT and CDR2 as YYREEE (reference sequence). Material for sequencing was PBMCs. This TCR was recovered from a woman under 30 in good health and CMV-seronegative. This chain joins TRBV5-4 and TRBJ2-5; 10 nucleotides line up with TRBD2. The CDR3 protein is CASSLKNSGGPATQYF. In nucleotides, the CDR3 is TGTGCCAGCAGCTTAAAAAATAGCGGGGGGCCTGCGACCCAGTACTTC.